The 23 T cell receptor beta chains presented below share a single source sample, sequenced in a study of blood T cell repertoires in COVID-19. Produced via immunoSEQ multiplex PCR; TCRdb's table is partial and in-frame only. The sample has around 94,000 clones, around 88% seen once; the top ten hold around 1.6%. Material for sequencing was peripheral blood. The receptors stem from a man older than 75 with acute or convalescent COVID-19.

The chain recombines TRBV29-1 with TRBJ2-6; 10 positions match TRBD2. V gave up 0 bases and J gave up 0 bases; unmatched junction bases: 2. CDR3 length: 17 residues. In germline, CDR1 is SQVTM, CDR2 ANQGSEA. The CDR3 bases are TGCAGCGTTGAAGATAGCGGGGGGTTCTCTGGGGCCAACGTCCTGACTTTC. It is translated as CSVEDSGGFSGANVLTF.

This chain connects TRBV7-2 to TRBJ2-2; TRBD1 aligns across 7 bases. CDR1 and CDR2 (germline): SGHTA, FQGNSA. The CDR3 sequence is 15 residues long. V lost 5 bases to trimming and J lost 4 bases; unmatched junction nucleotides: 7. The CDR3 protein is CASSPGTATTGELFF. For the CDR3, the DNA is TGTGCCAGCAGCCCGGGGACAGCGACCACCGGGGAGCTGTTTTTT. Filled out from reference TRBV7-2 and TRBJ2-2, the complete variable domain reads GAGVSQSPSNKVTEKGKDVELRCDPISGHTALYWYRQSLGQGLEFLIYFQGNSAPDKSGLPSDRFSAERTGGSVSTLTIQRTQQEDSAVYLCASSPGTATTGELFFGEGSRLTVL.

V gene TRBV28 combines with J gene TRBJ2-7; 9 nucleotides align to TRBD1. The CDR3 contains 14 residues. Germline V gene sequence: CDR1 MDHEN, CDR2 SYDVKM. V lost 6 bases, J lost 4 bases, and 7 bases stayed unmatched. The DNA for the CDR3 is TGTGCCAGCAGCCGCACAGGGGGCCTATACGAGCAGTACTTC. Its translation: CASSRTGGLYEQYF.

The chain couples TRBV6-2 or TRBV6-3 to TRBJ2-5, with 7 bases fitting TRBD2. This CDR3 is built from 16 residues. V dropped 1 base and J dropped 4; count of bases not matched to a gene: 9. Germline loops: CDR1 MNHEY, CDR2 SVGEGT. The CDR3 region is CASSYLASGVGETQYF. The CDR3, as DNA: TGTGCCAGCAGTTACTTAGCTAGCGGCGTGGGAGAGACCCAGTACTTC.

The CDR3 DNA sequence: TGTGCCAGCAGCCTAGTCGGGACTACCGGCACAGATACGCAGTATTTT. It specifies CASSLVGTTGTDTQYF. V and J are TRBV11-2 and TRBJ2-3; 7 nucleotides line up with TRBD2. Germline assignment: CDR1 SGHAT and CDR2 FQNNGV. This CDR3 region has 16 residues. The V and J ends lost 5 bases and 1 base, in that order; junction bases with no gene match: 9. Looking up the rest from reference TRBV11-2 and TRBJ2-3 gives the full variable domain: EAGVAQSPRYKIIEKRQSVAFWCNPISGHATLYWYQQILGQGPKLLIQFQNNGVVDDSQLPKDRFSAERLKGVDSTLKIQPAKLEDSAVYLCASSLVGTTGTDTQYFGPGTRLTVL.

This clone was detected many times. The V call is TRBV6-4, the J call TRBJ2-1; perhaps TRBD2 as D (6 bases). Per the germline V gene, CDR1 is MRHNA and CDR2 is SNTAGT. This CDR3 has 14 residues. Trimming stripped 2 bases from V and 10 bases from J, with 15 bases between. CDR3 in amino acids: CASSDGAGSREQFF. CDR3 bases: TGTGCCAGCAGTGACGGGGCGGGAAGCAGGGAGCAGTTCTTC.

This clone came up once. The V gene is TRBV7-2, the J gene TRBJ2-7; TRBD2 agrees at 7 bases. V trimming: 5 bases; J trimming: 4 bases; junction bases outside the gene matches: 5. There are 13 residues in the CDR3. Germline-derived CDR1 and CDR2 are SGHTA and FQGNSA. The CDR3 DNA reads TGTGCCAGCAGCGTCCGGGGAGGGTACGAGCAGTACTTC. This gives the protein CASSVRGGYEQYF.

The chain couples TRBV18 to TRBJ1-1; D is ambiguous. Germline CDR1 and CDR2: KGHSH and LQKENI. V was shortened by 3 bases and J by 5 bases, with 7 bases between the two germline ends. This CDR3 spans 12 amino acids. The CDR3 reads CASSPYETEAFF. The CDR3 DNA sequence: TGTGCCAGCTCACCCTACGAAACTGAAGCTTTCTTT. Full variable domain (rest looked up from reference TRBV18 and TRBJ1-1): NAGVMQNPRHLVRRRGQEARLRCSPMKGHSHVYWYRQLPEEGLKFMVYLQKENIIDESGMPKERFSAEFPKEGPSILRIQQVVRGDSAAYFCASSPYETEAFFGQGTRLTVV.

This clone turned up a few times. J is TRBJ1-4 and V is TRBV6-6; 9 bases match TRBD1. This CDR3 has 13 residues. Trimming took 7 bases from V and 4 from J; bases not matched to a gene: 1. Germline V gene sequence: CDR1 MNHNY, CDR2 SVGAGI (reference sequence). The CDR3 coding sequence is TGTGCCAGCAAGGGACAGGGTAATGAAAAACTGTTTTTT. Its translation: CASKGQGNEKLFF.

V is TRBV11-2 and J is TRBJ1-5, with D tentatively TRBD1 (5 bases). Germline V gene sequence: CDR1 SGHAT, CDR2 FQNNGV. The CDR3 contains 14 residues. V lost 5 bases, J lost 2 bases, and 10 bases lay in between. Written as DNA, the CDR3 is TGTGCCAGCAGCCTAGGGGCCGGCAATCAGCCCCAGCATTTT. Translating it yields CASSLGAGNQPQHF.

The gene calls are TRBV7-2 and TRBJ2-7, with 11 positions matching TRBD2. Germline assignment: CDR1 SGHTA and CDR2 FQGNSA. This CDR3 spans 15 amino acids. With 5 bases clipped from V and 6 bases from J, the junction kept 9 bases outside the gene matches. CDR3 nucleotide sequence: TGTGCCAGCAGCACCCAGACTAGCGGGATTGGCGAGCAGTACTTC. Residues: CASSTQTSGIGEQYF. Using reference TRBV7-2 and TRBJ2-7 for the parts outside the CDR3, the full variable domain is GAGVSQSPSNKVTEKGKDVELRCDPISGHTALYWYRQSLGQGLEFLIYFQGNSAPDKSGLPSDRFSAERTGGSVSTLTIQRTQQEDSAVYLCASSTQTSGIGEQYFGPGTRLTVT.

CDR3 region: CASKTSGSSEQFF. CDR3 nucleotides: TGTGCCAGCAAGACTAGCGGGAGTAGTGAGCAGTTCTTC. V and J are TRBV19 and TRBJ2-1; TRBD2 matches at 12 bases. Trimming at V came to 9 bases and at J to 9 bases, leaving 6 bases not matched to a gene. The CDR3 is made up of 13 amino acids. Germline-derived CDR1 and CDR2 are LNHDA and SQIVND (reference sequence). The whole variable domain, remainder taken from reference TRBV19 and TRBJ2-1, is DGGITQSPKYLFRKEGQNVTLSCEQNLNHDAMYWYRQDPGQGLRLIYYSQIVNDFQKGDIAEGYSVSREKKESFPLTVTSAQKNPTAFYLCASKTSGSSEQFFGPGTRLTVL.

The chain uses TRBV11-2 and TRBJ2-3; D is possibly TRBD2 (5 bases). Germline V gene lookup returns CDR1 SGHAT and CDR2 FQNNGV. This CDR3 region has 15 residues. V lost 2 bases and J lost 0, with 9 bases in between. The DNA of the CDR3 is TGTGCCAGCAGCTTACGAGGCGGGAGCACAGATACGCAGTATTTT. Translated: CASSLRGGSTDTQYF.

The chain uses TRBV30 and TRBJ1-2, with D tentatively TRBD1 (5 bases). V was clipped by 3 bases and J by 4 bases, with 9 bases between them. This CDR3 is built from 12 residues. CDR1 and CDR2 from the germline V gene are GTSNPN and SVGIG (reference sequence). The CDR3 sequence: CAWRRQSYGYTF. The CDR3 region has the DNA TGTGCCTGGAGACGACAGTCCTATGGCTACACCTTC.

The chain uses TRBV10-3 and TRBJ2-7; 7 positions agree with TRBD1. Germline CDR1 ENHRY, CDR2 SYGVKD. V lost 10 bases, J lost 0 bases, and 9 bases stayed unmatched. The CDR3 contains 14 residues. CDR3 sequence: CATQGTHLSYEQYF. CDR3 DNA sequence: TGTGCCACACAGGGGACCCACCTCTCCTACGAGCAGTACTTC.

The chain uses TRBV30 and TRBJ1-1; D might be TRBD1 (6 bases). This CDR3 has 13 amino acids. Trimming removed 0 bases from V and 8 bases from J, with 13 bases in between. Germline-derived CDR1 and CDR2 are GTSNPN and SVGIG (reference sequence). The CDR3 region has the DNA TGTGCCTGGAGTGTTGCAGGGGATTTCGAAGCTTTCTTT. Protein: CAWSVAGDFEAFF.

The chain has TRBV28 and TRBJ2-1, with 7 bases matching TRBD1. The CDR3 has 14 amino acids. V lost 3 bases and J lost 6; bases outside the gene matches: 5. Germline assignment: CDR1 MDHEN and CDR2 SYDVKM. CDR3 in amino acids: CASSLVGTVNEQFF. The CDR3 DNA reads TGTGCCAGCAGTTTGGTGGGGACAGTCAATGAGCAGTTCTTC.

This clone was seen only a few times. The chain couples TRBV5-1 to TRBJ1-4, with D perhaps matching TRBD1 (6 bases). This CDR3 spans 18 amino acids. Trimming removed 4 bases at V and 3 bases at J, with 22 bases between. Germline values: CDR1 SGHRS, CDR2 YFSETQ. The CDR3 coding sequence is TGCGCCAGCAGCACCGGACAGCTCGGGAGGCTAGCTAATGAAAAACTGTTTTTT. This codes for CASSTGQLGRLANEKLFF.

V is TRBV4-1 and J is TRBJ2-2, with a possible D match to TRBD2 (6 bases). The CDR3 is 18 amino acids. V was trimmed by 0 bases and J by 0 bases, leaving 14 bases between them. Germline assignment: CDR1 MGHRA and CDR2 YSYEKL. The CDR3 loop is CASSQEIAAGSNTGELFF. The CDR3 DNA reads TGCGCCAGCAGCCAAGAAATAGCGGCAGGGTCGAACACCGGGGAGCTGTTTTTT.

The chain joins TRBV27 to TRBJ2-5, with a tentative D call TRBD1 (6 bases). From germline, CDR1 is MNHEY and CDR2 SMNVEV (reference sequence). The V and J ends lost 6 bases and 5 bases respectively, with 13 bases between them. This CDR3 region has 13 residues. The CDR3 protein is CASRRQVWETQYF. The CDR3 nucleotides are TGTGCCAGCAGGCGACAGGTTTGGGAGACCCAGTACTTC.

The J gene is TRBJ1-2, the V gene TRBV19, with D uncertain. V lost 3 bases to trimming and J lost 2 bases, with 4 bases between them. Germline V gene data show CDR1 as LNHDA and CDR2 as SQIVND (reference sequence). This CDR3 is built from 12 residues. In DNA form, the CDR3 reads TGTGCCAGTAGTATCGAGAACTATGGCTACACCTTC. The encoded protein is CASSIENYGYTF.

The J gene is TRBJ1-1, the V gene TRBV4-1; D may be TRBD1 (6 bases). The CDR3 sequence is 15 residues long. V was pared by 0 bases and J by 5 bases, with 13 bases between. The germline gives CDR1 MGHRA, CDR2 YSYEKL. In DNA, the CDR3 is TGCGCCAGCAGCCAAGAAGGGCAGGGGAATACTGAAGCTTTCTTT. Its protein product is CASSQEGQGNTEAFF.

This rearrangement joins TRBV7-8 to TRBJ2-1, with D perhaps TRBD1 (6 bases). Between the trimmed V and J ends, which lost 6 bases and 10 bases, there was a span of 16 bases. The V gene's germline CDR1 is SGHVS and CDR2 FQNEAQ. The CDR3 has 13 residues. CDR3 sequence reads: CASRVEGVREQFF. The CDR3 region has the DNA TGTGCCAGCAGAGTAGAGGGGGTTCGCGAGCAGTTCTTC.